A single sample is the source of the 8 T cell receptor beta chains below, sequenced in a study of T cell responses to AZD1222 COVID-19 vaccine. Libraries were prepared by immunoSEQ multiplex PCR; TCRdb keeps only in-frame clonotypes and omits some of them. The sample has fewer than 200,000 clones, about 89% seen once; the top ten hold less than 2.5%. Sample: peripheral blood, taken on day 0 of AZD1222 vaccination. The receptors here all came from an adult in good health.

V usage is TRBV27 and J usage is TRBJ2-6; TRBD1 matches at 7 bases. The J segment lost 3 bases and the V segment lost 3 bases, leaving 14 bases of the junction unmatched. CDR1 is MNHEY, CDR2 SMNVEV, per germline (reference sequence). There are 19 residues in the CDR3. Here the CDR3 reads CASSFEVDRAMFGANVLTF. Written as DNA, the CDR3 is TGTGCCAGCAGTTTCGAGGTAGACAGGGCAATGTTTGGGGCCAACGTCCTGACTTTC.

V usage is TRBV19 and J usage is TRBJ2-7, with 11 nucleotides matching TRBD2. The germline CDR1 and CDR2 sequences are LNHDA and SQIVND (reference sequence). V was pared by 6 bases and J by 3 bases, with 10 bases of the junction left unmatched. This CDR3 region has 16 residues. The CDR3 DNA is TGTGCCAGTAGCCCCCGTGGGACTAGCGGAAACTACGAGCAGTACTTC. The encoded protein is CASSPRGTSGNYEQYF.

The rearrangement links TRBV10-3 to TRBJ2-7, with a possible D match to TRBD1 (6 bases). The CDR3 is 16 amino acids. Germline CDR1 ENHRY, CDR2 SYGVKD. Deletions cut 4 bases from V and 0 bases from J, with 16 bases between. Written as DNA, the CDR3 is TGTGCCATCAGTGTCGGGCGGGCGGACAGCTCCTACGAGCAGTACTTC. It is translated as CAISVGRADSSYEQYF.

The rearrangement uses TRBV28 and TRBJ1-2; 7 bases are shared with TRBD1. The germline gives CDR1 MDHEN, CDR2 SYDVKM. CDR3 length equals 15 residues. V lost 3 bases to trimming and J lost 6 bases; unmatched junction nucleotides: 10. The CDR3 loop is CASSFLSPGGNGYTF. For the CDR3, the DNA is TGTGCCAGCAGTTTCCTAAGCCCAGGGGGAAATGGCTACACCTTC.

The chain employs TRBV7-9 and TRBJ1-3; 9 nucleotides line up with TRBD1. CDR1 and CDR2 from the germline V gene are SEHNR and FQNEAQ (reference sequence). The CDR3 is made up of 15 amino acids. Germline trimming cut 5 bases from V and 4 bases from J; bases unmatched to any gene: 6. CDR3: CASSLGTGSGNTIYF. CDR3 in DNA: TGTGCCAGCAGCCTCGGGACAGGGTCCGGAAACACCATATATTTT.

The CDR3 nucleotides read TGTGCCAGCAGTTTGGGTGGCGCATACCAAGAGACCCAGTACTTC. Protein product: CASSLGGAYQETQYF. This chain joins TRBV27 and TRBJ2-5; no reliable D call. Trimming left V 3 bases short and J 0 bases short, with 11 bases between. Germline V gene data show CDR1 as MNHEY and CDR2 as SMNVEV (reference sequence). This CDR3 is built from 15 residues.

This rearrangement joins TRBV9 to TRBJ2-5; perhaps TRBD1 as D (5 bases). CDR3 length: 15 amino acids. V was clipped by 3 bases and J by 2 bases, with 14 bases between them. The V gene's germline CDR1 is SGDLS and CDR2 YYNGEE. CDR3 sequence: CASSASGRTQETQYF. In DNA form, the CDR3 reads TGTGCCAGCAGCGCTTCAGGACGGACACAAGAGACCCAGTACTTC.

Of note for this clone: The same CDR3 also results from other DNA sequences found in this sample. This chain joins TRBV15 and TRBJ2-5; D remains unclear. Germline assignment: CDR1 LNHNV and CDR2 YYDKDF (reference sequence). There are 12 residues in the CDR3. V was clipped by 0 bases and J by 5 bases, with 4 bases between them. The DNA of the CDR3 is TGTGCCACCAGCAGAGATAGGGAGACCCAGTACTTC. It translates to CATSRDRETQYF.